What follows are 16 T cell receptor beta chains derived from one specimen sequenced in a study of OX40 agonist ivuxolimab in advanced cancers. Repertoires were generated with immunoSEQ multiplex PCR, while TCRdb's copy carries only in-frame clones and drops some. The table lists about 27,000 clones, about 81% of them singletons. The sequencing used CD4+ or CD8+ T cells sorted from blood, collected in a trial of the OX40 agonist ivuxolimab. The receptors derive from an adult with an advanced solid tumor such as melanoma, head and neck, liver or kidney cancer.

This chain links TRBV27 with TRBJ2-1; 14 positions agree with TRBD2. The V gene end was trimmed by 5 bases and the J gene end by 8 bases; junction bases not matched to a gene: 5. The germline V gene has CDR1 MNHEY and CDR2 SMNVEV (reference sequence). The CDR3 is 15 amino acids. The CDR3 DNA sequence: TGTGCCAGCAGTCCGCGACTAGCGGGGGGGGATGAGCAGTTCTTC. Protein product: CASSPRLAGGDEQFF.

The V call is TRBV7-6, the J call TRBJ2-5; TRBD1 matches 7 bases. The germline V gene has CDR1 SGHVS and CDR2 FNYEAQ. The CDR3 loop spans 13 amino acids. J gave up 5 bases and V 5 bases, and 5 bases lay outside the gene matches. The CDR3 loop reads CASSLGGLETQYF. The CDR3 DNA sequence: TGTGCCAGCAGCCTAGGGGGCTTGGAGACCCAGTACTTC.

This CDR3 reads CASSVVNTDTQYF. The CDR3 region has the DNA TGTGCCAGCAGCGTAGTTAACACAGATACGCAGTATTTT. The rearrangement joins TRBV9 to TRBJ2-3, with no clear D. The V end lost 0 bases, the J end lost 2 bases, and 4 bases lay between the germline ends. CDR1 is SGDLS and CDR2 is YYNGEE in the germline V gene. This CDR3 has 13 residues.

The chain combines TRBV30 with TRBJ2-7, with 8 bases lining up with TRBD2. Germline V gives CDR1 GTSNPN, CDR2 SVGIG (reference sequence). The CDR3 runs to 16 residues. V shed 0 bases, J shed 2 bases, and the junction held 9 bases outside the gene matches. DNA for the CDR3: TGTGCCTGGAGTGTACCTGGGCGGGGGGCCCCCTACGAGCAGTACTTC. It is translated as CAWSVPGRGAPYEQYF.

The rearrangement uses TRBV29-1 and TRBJ2-7; D assignment may be TRBD1 or TRBD2 (6 bases each). Germline assignment: CDR1 SQVTM and CDR2 ANQGSEA. Trimming cost V 2 bases and J 6 bases, with 17 bases left between them. This CDR3 has 14 amino acids. The CDR3 DNA sequence: TGCAGCGTTGAAACCCGGACGGGGGCCTTCGAGCAGTACTTC. Translation gives CSVETRTGAFEQYF.

J is TRBJ2-1 and V is TRBV7-9; D remains unclear. There are 13 residues in the CDR3. The V and J ends lost 6 bases and 3 bases respectively, with 9 bases between them. Germline CDR1 and CDR2: SEHNR and FQNEAQ (reference sequence). Written as DNA, the CDR3 is TGTGCCAGCAGTACCGACAACTACAATGAGCAGTTCTTC. Translated: CASSTDNYNEQFF.

J is TRBJ1-3 and V is TRBV7-6; D gene ambiguous. The CDR3 is 14 residues long. Trimming removed 5 bases at V and 0 bases at J, with 8 bases between. The germline V gene has CDR1 SGHVS and CDR2 FNYEAQ. Written as DNA, the CDR3 is TGTGCCAGCAGCCCCAGTTACTCTGGAAACACCATATATTTT. It is translated as CASSPSYSGNTIYF. The full variable domain, completed using reference TRBV7-6 and TRBJ1-3, is GAGVSQSPRYKVTKRGQDVALRCDPISGHVSLYWYRQALGQGPEFLTYFNYEAQQDKSGLPNDRFSAERPEGSISTLTIQRTEQRDSAMYRCASSPSYSGNTIYFGEGSWLTVV.

The V and J genes are TRBV4-3 and TRBJ2-6, with TRBD1 as a possible D gene (5 bases). This CDR3 has 16 amino acids. V was shortened by 0 bases and J by 3 bases, with 9 bases between the two germline ends. The V gene's germline CDR1 is LGHNA and CDR2 YSLEER. The DNA for the CDR3 is TGCGCCAGCAGCCAAGATTGGGGCCTTGGGGCCAACGTCCTGACTTTC. Translated: CASSQDWGLGANVLTF.

This clone was detected once. The rearrangement joins TRBV19 to TRBJ1-1; D ambiguous. V lost 3 bases to trimming and J lost 2 bases, with 13 bases between them. CDR3 length: 15 residues. The V gene's germline CDR1 is LNHDA and CDR2 SQIVND (reference sequence). CDR3 sequence: CASSIPGRINTEAFF. The CDR3 DNA sequence: TGTGCCAGTAGTATTCCCGGACGGATAAACACTGAAGCTTTCTTT.

The chain combines TRBV9 with TRBJ1-4; tentative D call: TRBD1 (5 bases). The V gene lost 3 bases and the J gene lost 7 bases, with 13 bases spanning the gap. Per the germline V gene, CDR1 is SGDLS and CDR2 is YYNGEE. The length of the CDR3 is 14 residues. The CDR3 region is CASSAGTAFEKLFF. DNA of the CDR3: TGTGCCAGCAGCGCAGGGACTGCCTTTGAAAAACTGTTTTTT.

The J gene is TRBJ1-1, the V gene TRBV11-3; 8 bases are a match to TRBD1. This CDR3 has 16 residues. Trimming cost V 5 bases and J 0 bases; bases outside gene matches: 8. Germline loops: CDR1 SGHNT, CDR2 YENEEA. CDR3 coding DNA: TGTGCCAGCAGCCCCGGACAGGGAGCTATGAACACTGAAGCTTTCTTT. It encodes CASSPGQGAMNTEAFF.

The rearrangement uses TRBV5-6 and TRBJ2-1; 8 bases are shared with TRBD2. Germline-derived CDR1 and CDR2 are SGHDT and YYEEEE. V gave up 6 bases and J gave up 5 bases; unmatched junction bases: 7. The CDR3 covers 14 residues. The CDR3 DNA reads TGTGCCAGCACCAAAAGCGGGAGAAACAATGAGCAGTTCTTC. Residues: CASTKSGRNNEQFF.

The rearrangement uses TRBV7-9 and TRBJ1-1; possible D gene TRBD1, 6 bases. Germline loops: CDR1 SEHNR, CDR2 FQNEAQ (reference sequence). V dropped 1 base and J dropped 8 bases, with 14 bases sitting between them. This CDR3 is 14 amino acids long. CDR3 sequence (DNA): TGTGCCAGCAGCTTAGGGGTTATGGGGGGCGAAGCTTTCTTT. Translated: CASSLGVMGGEAFF.

The chain couples TRBV28 to TRBJ1-2; no clear D. V gave up 3 bases and J gave up 7 bases, with 6 bases separating them. In germline, CDR1 is MDHEN, CDR2 SYDVKM. The CDR3 covers 11 residues. The CDR3 DNA reads TGTGCCAGCAGTTTTCTCCGTGGCTACACCTTC. Amino acid sequence: CASSFLRGYTF.

The rearrangement joins TRBV19 to TRBJ1-1; the D gene is possibly TRBD1 (5 bases). This CDR3 is built from 13 residues. Germline-derived CDR1 and CDR2 are LNHDA and SQIVND (reference sequence). Deletions cut 6 bases from V and 1 base from J, with 9 bases between. The DNA for the CDR3 is TGTGCCAGTAGGATGGGGGAGAACACTGAAGCTTTCTTT. Its protein is CASRMGENTEAFF.

The gene calls are TRBV28 and TRBJ1-5; tentative D call: TRBD1 (6 bases). CDR3 size: 15 residues. Germline CDR1 reads MDHEN; CDR2 reads SYDVKM. Trimming removed 6 bases from V and 7 bases from J, with 19 bases in between. CDR3 protein: CASSPREGVRQPQHF. In DNA, the CDR3 is TGTGCCAGCAGCCCCCGTGAGGGGGTGCGACAGCCCCAGCATTTT.